The rows below give T cell receptor beta chains drawn from one sample of a study of shared clonotypes between healthy human individuals. Sequencing was performed with immunoSEQ multiplex PCR; in TCRdb, only in-frame clones are kept and a portion is missing. The repertoire holds roughly 2 million clones, with about 95% as singletons. Sequenced: naive CD8+ T cells sorted from blood. These receptors were collected from a man aged 18 to 29 in good health. Both conserved end residues are part of each CDR3. A D gene is named only where the DNA matches it firmly. Clone size is given for some rows only: seen once, a few or many times, or a class if the clone is expanded.

>TRBV28|.|TRBJ2-7|TRBD2
TGTGCCAGCAGTTCGACTAGCGGGGCCCCCTACGAGCAGTACTTC
CASSSTSGAPYEQYF
>TRBV30|.|TRBJ1-5|.
TGTGCCTGCTCTAAGGGGTCTCAGCCCCAGCATTTT
CACSKGSQPQHF
>TRBV7-9|once|TRBJ2-5|.
TGTGCCAGCAGCTTAGGGGGTATGGAGACCCAGTACTTC
CASSLGGMETQYF
>TRBV30|.|TRBJ1-1|.
TGTGCCTGGAGTGTAAAAGGGGTTCAGAAGGTTACTGAAGCTTTCTTT
CAWSVKGVQKVTEAFF
>TRBV29-1|.|TRBJ1-1|.
TGCAGCGCCAAAAAGACAGACACTAACACTGAAGCTTTCTTT
CSAKKTDTNTEAFF
>TRBV7-9|.|TRBJ1-2|.
TGTGCCAGCAGCTTACCCGGGCAGGAGATCGATGGCTACACCTTC
CASSLPGQEIDGYTF
>TRBV19|.|TRBJ1-5|.
TGTGCCAGTAGTATGAAGGACACTCGCAATCAGCCCCAGCATTTT
CASSMKDTRNQPQHF
>TRBV23-1|.|TRBJ2-3|.
TGCGCCAGCAGTCAATTAGTTGGTCGGAGGGAAGAGCAGTATTTT
CASSQLVGRREEQYF
>TRBV5-4|.|TRBJ2-1|.
TGTGCCAGCAGCCGGTCAGGTGAGCAGTTCTTC
CASSRSGEQFF
>TRBV10-3|.|TRBJ2-7|TRBD1
TGTGCCATCACCGTGGACAGGGCCTACGAGCAGTACTTC
CAITVDRAYEQYF
>TRBV6-1|.|TRBJ1-1|.
TGTGCCAGCAGTCAGGGTCTTGAAGCTTTCTTT
CASSQGLEAFF
>TRBV7-9|.|TRBJ2-1|TRBD2
TGTGCCAGCAGCTTAGCGGTTACGGGAGGACCGGGAAATGAGCAGTTCTTC
CASSLAVTGGPGNEQFF
>TRBV19|.|TRBJ1-5|.
TGTGCCAGTAGTCCCGGACAGAGCAATCAGCCCCAGCATTTT
CASSPGQSNQPQHF
>TRBV9|.|TRBJ1-2|TRBD1
TGTGCCAGCAGCACCCAGGGGGGTCACTATGGCTACACCTTC
CASSTQGGHYGYTF
>TRBV5-6|.|TRBJ2-7|.
TGTGCCAGCAGCTTAGGACGGGGTGGATACGAGCAGTACTTC
CASSLGRGGYEQYF
>TRBV21-1|.|TRBJ1-5|.
TGTGCCAGCAGCAAAAGTTGGGGTCGCAATCAGCCCCAGCATTTT
CASSKSWGRNQPQHF
>TRBV9|.|TRBJ2-5|TRBD1
TGTGCCAGCAGCGCTCAGAGGGACAGGGAAGGGACCCAGTACTTC
CASSAQRDREGTQYF
>TRBV25-1|.|TRBJ2-7|.
TGTGCCAGCAGTGAAGGGACGTTTTTTGGCTTC
CASSEGTFFGF
>TRBV11-2|.|TRBJ2-3|.
TGTGCCAGCAGCTTAGTCGGAGGGGTTAGCACAGATACGCAGTATTTT
CASSLVGGVSTDTQYF
>TRBV4-1|.|TRBJ1-4|.
TGCGCCAGCAGCCAAGATGGGCAGGGCCCGTTAACTAATGAAAAACTGTTTTTT
CASSQDGQGPLTNEKLFF
>TRBV4-1|once|TRBJ2-7|.
TGCGCCAGCAGCGCAGGGACACCGAGCTCCTACGAGCAGTACTTC
CASSAGTPSSYEQYF
>TRBV19|.|TRBJ1-1|.
TGTGCCAGTAGTATAGATCCAGGGCGGGACACTGAAGCTTTCTTT
CASSIDPGRDTEAFF
>TRBV2|once|TRBJ2-7|TRBD2
TGTGCCAGCAGACTCACTAGCGGTGAATCCTACGAGCAGTACTTC
CASRLTSGESYEQYF
>TRBV9|.|TRBJ2-2|.
TGTGCCAGCAGCTCTCCCCCTTCGGCAGGGCAAGGCGGGGAGCTGTTTTTT
CASSSPPSAGQGGELFF
>TRBV5-6|.|TRBJ1-2|.
TGTGCCAGCAGCTTGGAGAGGGTTCCATTTCCTCTTAACTATGGCTACACCTTC
CASSLERVPFPLNYGYTF
>TRBV7-9|.|TRBJ2-7|.
TGTGCCAGCAGCCCCAGGACTTCTTACGAGCAGTACTTC
CASSPRTSYEQYF
>TRBV29-1|.|TRBJ2-7|.
TGCAGCGTTGAAGATTTCGAACAGGAGGGCGAGCAGTACTTC
CSVEDFEQEGEQYF
>TRBV4-2|.|TRBJ1-2|.
TGTGCCAGCAGCCAAGATCCAGGGCTGAACTATGGCTACACCTTC
CASSQDPGLNYGYTF
>TRBV6-1|.|TRBJ2-1|TRBD1
TGTGCCAGCAGTGAAGGGACAGGACGGGATGAGCAGTTCTTC
CASSEGTGRDEQFF
>TRBV2|.|TRBJ1-2|.
TGTGCCAGCAGAGCCGACCCCGGGACGGCTCATGGCTACACCTTC
CASRADPGTAHGYTF
>TRBV28|.|TRBJ2-7|.
TGTGCCAGCGGACTGTCTCATTCCTACGAGCAGTACTTC
CASGLSHSYEQYF
>TRBV5-5|.|TRBJ2-3|.
TGTGCCAGCAGCTCCCGCCCGGCGTCCTCGCACACAGATACGCAGTATTTT
CASSSRPASSHTDTQYF
>TRBV29-1|.|TRBJ1-2|TRBD1
TGCAGCGTTGACTCACAGGGGGCCTATGGCTACACCTTC
CSVDSQGAYGYTF
>TRBV29-1|.|TRBJ1-2|TRBD1
TGCAGCGCGGGGGACAGGGGTTATGGCTACACCTTC
CSAGDRGYGYTF
>TRBV9|.|TRBJ2-1|.
TGTGCCAGCAGCGTAGGGGGTCTCACGGAGCAGTTCTTC
CASSVGGLTEQFF
>TRBV10-1|.|TRBJ2-7|.
TGCGCCAGCAGTGAATGGCAGGCGGCGGCTCCCTCCTACGAGCAGTACTTC
CASSEWQAAAPSYEQYF
>TRBV6-5|.|TRBJ1-4|.
TGTGCCAGCAGTTACAGACACCGACTTGACGAAAAACTGTTTTTT
CASSYRHRLDEKLFF
>TRBV19|.|TRBJ2-7|TRBD1
TGTGCCAGTAGCCCTGGACAGGGAATACATCACGAGCAGTACTTC
CASSPGQGIHHEQYF
>TRBV7-9|.|TRBJ1-2|.
TGTGCCAGCAACTTAGGGACCACTAACTATGGCTACACCTTC
CASNLGTTNYGYTF
>TRBV2|once|TRBJ1-4|TRBD1
TGTGCCAGCAGTGATCAGACAGGGTATGTCGAAAAACTGTTTTTT
CASSDQTGYVEKLFF
>TRBV7-8|.|TRBJ2-1|TRBD2
TGTGCCAGCAGCTTAGACGCGGGAGGGTCTGGGTTCTTC
CASSLDAGGSGFF
>TRBV30|.|TRBJ2-7|.
TGTGCCTGGGCCGAGGGAGGATCGCCTTACGAGCAGTACTTC
CAWAEGGSPYEQYF